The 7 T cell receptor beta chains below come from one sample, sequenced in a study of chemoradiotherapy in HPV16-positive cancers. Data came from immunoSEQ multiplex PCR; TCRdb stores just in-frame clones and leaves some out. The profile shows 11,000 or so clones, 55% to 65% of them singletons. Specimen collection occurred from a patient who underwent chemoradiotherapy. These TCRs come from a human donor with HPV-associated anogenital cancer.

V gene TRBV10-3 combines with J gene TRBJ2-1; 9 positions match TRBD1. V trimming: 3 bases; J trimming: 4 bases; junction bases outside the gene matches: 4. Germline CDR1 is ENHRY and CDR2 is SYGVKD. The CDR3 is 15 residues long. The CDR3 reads CAISEGTGFYNEQFF. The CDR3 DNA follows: TGTGCCATCAGTGAAGGGACAGGGTTTTACAATGAGCAGTTCTTC.

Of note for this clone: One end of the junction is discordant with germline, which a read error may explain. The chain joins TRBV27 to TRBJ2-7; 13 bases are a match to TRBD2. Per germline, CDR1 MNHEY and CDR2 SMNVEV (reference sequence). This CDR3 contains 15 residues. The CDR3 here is CASSSTSGGALRPIF. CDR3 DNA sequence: TGTGCCAGCAGTTCTACTAGCGGGGGGGCGCTTCGCCCAATCTTC.

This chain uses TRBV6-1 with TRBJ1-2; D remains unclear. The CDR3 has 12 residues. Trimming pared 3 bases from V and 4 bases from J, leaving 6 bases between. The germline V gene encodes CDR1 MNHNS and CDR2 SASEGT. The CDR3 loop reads CASSDRLYGYTF. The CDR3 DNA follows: TGTGCCAGCAGTGACAGACTCTATGGCTACACCTTC.

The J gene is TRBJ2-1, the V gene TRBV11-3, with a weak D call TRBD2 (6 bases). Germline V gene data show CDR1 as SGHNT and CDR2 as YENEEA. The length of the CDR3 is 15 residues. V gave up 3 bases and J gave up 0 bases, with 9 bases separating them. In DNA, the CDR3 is TGTGCCAGCAGCTTCACCGGGAGCTCCTACAATGAGCAGTTCTTC. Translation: CASSFTGSSYNEQFF.

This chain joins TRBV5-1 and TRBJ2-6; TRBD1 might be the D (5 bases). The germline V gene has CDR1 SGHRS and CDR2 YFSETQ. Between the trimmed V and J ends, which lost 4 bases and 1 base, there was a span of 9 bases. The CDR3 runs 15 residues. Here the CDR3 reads CASSTTVSGANVLTF. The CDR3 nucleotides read TGCGCCAGCAGCACGACAGTGTCTGGGGCCAACGTCCTGACTTTC.

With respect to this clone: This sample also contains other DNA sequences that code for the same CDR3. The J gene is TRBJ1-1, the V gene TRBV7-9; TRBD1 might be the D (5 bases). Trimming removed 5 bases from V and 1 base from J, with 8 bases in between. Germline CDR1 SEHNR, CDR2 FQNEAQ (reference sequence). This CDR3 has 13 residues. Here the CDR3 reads CASSLTGNTEAFF. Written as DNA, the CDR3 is TGTGCCAGCAGCCTTACAGGGAACACTGAAGCTTTCTTT.

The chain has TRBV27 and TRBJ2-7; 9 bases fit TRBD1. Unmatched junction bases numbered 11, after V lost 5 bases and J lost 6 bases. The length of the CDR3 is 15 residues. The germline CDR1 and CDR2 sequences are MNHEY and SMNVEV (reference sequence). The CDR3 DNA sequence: TGTGCCAGCAGTCCCCGGGACAGGGTCCCCTCCGAGCAGTACTTC. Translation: CASSPRDRVPSEQYF.